The sequence of this TCR beta chain was determined in a study of TIL therapy for anti-PD-1-resistant metastatic lung cancer. Study details: Median tumor PD-L1 proportion score was about 6%. Study-level findings and limits: Many TIL product clones were absent from baseline tumor, suggesting clonal contraction.

Time point described: pre-treatment sample, taken before nivolumab and TIL therapy. Most excised metastases sampled were pleural nodules or supraclavicular lymph nodes. Turning to this clone: Its antigen is unknown.

Germline CDR1 is SGDLS and CDR2 is YYNGEE. The CDR3 has 18 residues. The ends were cut back, 1 base at V and 3 bases at J, with 21 bases in the middle. This was the immunoSEQ v3 assay. Using immunoSEQ multiplex PCR, the repertoire was profiled, and TCRdb retains in-frame clones only, with some absent. Of more than 90,000 clones listed, about three fifths are singletons. The chain recombines TRBV9 with TRBJ2-3; tentatively, D is TRBD1 or TRBD2 (6 bases each). This TCR was recovered from a person between 30 and 80 years old with non-small cell lung cancer. The material was tumor tissue, obtained at baseline. The CDR3 DNA follows: TGTGCCAGCAGCGTAATGTTCGGAGGGGGGCCGGGGACAGATACGCAGTATTTT. Its translation: CASSVMFGGGPGTDTQYF.